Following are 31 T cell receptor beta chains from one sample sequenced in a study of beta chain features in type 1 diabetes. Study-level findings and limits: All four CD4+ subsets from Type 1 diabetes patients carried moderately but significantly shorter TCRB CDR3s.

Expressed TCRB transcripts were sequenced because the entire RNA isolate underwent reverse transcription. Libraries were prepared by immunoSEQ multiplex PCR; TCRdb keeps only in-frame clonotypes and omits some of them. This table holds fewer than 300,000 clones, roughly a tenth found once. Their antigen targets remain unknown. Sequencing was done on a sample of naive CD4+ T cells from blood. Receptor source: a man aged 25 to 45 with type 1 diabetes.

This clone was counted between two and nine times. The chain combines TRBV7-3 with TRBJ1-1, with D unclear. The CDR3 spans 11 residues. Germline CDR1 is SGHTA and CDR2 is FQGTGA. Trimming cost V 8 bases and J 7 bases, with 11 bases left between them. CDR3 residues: CASGDGIEAFF. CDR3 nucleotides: TGTGCCAGCGGAGATGGCATTGAAGCTTTCTTT.

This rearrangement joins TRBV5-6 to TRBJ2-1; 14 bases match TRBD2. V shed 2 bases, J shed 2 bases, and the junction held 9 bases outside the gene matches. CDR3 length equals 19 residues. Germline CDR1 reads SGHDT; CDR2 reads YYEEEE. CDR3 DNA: TGTGCCAGCAGCTTACCGGGACTAGCGGGGGAAGGGGCCTACAATGAGCAGTTCTTC. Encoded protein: CASSLPGLAGEGAYNEQFF.

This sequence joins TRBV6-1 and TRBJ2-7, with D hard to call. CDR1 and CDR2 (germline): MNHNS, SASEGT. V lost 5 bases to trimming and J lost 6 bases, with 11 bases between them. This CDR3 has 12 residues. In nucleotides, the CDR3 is TGTGCCAGCAGTCTAATAAACTTCGAGCAGTACTTC. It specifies CASSLINFEQYF.

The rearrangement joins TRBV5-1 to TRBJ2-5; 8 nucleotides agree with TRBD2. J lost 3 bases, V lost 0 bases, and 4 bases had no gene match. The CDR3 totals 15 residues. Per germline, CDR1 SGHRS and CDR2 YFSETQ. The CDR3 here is CASSLEGLVKETQYF. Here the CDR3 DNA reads TGCGCCAGCAGCTTGGAGGGACTAGTGAAAGAGACCCAGTACTTC.

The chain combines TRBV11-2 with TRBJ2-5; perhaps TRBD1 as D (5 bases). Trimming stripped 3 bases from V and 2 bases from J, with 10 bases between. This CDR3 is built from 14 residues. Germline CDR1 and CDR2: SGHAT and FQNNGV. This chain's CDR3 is CASSFGRVQETQYF. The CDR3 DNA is TGTGCCAGCAGCTTTGGCAGGGTACAAGAGACCCAGTACTTC.

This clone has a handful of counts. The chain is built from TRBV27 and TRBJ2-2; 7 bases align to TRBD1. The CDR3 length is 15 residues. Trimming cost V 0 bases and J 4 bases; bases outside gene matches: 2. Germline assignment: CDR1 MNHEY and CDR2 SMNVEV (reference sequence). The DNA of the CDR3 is TGTGCCAGCAGTTTATCCAGGGGGTCCACCGGGGAGCTGTTTTTT. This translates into CASSLSRGSTGELFF.

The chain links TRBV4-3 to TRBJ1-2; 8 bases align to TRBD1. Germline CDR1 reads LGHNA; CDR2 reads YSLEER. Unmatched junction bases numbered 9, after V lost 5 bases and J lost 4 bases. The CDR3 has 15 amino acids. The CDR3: CASSAPRGLGYGYTF. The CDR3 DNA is TGCGCCAGCAGCGCTCCCAGGGGGCTTGGCTATGGCTACACCTTC.

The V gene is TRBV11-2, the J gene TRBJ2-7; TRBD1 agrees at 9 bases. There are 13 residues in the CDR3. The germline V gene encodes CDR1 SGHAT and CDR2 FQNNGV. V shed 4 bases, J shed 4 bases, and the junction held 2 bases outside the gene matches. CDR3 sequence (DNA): TGTGCCAGCAGCTCGGACAGGGGATACGAGCAGTACTTC. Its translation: CASSSDRGYEQYF.

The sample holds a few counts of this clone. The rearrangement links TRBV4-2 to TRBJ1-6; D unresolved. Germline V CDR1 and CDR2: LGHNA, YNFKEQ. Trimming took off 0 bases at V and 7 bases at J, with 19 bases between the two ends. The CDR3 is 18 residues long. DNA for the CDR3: TGTGCCAGCAGCCAAGATTTGGGTCGGCGGATTTCCAATTCACCCCTCCACTTT. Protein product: CASSQDLGRRISNSPLHF.

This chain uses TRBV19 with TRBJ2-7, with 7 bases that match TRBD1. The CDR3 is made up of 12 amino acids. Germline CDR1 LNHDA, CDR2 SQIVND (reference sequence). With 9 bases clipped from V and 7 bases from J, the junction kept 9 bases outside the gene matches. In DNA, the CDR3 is TGTGCCAGCACAGGGGCCTCTAGGGAGCAGTACTTC. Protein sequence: CASTGASREQYF.

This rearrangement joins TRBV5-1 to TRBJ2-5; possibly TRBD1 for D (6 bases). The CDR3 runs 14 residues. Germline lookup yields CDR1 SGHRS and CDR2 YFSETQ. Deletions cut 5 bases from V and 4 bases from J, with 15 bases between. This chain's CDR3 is CASSNRDRGETQYF. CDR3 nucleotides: TGCGCCAGCAGTAACAGGGATCGTGGAGAGACCCAGTACTTC.

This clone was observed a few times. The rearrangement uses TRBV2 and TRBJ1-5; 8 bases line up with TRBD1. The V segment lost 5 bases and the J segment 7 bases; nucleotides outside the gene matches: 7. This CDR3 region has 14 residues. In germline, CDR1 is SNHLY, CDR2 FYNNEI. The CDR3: CASSRTGRAQPQHF. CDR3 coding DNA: TGTGCCAGCAGTCGGACAGGGAGGGCGCAGCCCCAGCATTTT.

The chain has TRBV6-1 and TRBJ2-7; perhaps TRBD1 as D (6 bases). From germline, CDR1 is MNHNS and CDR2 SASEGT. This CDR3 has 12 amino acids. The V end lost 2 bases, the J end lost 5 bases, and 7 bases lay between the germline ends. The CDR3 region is CASSESGDEQYF. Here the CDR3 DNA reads TGTGCCAGCAGTGAATCAGGGGACGAGCAGTACTTC.

As DNA, the CDR3 is TGTGCCAGCCGAGAGAGGGGGGAAGCTTTCTTT. This gives the protein CASRERGEAFF. The chain carries TRBV7-9 and TRBJ1-1, with a weak D call TRBD1 (6 bases). The V end lost 8 bases, the J end lost 8 bases, and 12 bases lay between the germline ends. CDR3 length equals 11 residues. Germline V CDR1 and CDR2: SEHNR, FQNEAQ (reference sequence).

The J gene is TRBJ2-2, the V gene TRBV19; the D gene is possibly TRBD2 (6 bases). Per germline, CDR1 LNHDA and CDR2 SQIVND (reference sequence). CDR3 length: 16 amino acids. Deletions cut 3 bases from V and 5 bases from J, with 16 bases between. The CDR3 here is CASSMSRGWWTGELFF. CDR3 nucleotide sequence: TGTGCCAGTAGTATGTCTCGGGGGTGGTGGACCGGGGAGCTGTTTTTT.

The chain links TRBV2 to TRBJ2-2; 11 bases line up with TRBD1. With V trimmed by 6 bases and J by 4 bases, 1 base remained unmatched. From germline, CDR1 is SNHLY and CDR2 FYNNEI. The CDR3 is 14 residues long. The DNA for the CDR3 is TGTGCCAGCAGCGGGACAGGGGGCACCGGGGAGCTGTTTTTT. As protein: CASSGTGGTGELFF.

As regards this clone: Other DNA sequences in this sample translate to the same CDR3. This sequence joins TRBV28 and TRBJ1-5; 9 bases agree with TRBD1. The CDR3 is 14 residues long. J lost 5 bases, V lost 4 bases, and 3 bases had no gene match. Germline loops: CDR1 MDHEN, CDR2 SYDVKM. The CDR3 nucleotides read TGTGCCAGCAGTTCGGGACAGGGACATCAGCCCCAGCATTTT. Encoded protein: CASSSGQGHQPQHF.

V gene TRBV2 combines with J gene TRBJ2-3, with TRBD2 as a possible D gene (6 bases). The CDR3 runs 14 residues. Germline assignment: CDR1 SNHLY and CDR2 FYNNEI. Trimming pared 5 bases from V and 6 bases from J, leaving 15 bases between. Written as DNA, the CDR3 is TGTGCCAGCAGTTCCGGGACTCCATGGGATACGCAGTATTTT. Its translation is CASSSGTPWDTQYF.

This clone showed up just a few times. The CDR3 nucleotides read TGTGCCGCCGACCGGTTAGCGGGGGGGCATGAGCAGTTCTTC. This gives the protein CAADRLAGGHEQFF. The genes are TRBV6-1 and TRBJ2-1, with 11 positions matching TRBD2. The germline V gene encodes CDR1 MNHNS and CDR2 SASEGT. V trimming: 11 bases; J trimming: 8 bases; junction bases outside the gene matches: 11. This CDR3 spans 14 amino acids.

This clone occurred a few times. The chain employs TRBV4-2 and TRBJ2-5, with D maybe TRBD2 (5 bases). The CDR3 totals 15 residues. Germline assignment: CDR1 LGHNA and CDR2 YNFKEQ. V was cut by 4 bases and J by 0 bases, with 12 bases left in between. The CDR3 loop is CASSRAAGYQETQYF. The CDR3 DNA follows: TGTGCCAGCAGCCGGGCCGCGGGCTACCAAGAGACCCAGTACTTC.

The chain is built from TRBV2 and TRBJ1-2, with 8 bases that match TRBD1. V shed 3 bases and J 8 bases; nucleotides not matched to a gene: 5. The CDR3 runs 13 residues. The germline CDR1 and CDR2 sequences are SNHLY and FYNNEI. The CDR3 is CASSDPGGDGYTF. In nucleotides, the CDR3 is TGTGCCAGCAGTGATCCAGGGGGCGACGGCTACACCTTC.

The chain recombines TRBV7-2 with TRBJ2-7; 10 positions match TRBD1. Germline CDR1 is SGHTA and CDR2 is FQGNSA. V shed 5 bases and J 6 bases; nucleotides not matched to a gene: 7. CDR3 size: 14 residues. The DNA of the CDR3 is TGTGCCAGCAGCAGACAGGGGGCCCGTGGCGAGCAGTACTTC. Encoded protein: CASSRQGARGEQYF.

CDR3 DNA: TGTGCCAGCAGCGAGATAGGGGGTATTGCCGGGGAGCTGTTTTTT. Translation: CASSEIGGIAGELFF. The J gene is TRBJ2-2, the V gene TRBV5-6, with a possible D match to TRBD1 (6 bases). V lost 4 bases and J 6 bases, leaving 16 bases between the germline ends. The CDR3 sequence is 15 residues long. Germline-derived CDR1 and CDR2 are SGHDT and YYEEEE.

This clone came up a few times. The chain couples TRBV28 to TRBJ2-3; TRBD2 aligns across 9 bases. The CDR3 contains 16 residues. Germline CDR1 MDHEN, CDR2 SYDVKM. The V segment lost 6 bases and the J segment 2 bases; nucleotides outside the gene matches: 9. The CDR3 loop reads CASSPPASGDTDTQYF. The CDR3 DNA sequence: TGTGCCAGCAGCCCTCCCGCTAGCGGGGACACAGATACGCAGTATTTT.

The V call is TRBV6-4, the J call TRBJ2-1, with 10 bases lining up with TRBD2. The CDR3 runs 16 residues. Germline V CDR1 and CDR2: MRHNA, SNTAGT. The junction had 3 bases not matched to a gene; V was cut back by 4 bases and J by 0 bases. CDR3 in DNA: TGTGCCAGCAGTGCCATAGCGGGGGGCTCCTACAATGAGCAGTTCTTC. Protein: CASSAIAGGSYNEQFF.

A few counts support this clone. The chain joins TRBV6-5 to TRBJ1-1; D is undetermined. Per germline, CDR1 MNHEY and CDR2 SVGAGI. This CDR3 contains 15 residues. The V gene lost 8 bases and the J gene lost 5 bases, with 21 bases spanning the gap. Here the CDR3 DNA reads TGTGCCAGCTTCCTGTGGAGGGATCTTCGTACTGAAGCTTTCTTT. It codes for CASFLWRDLRTEAFF.

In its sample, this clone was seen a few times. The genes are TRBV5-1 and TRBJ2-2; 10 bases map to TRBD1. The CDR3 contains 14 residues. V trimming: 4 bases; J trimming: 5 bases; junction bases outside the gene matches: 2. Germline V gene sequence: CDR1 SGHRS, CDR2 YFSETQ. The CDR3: CASSGGQGTGELFF. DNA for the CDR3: TGCGCCAGCAGCGGGGGACAGGGGACCGGGGAGCTGTTTTTT.

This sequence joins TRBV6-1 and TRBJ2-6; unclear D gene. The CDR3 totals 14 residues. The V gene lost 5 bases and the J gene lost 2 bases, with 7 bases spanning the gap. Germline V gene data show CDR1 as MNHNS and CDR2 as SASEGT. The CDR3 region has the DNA TGTGCCAGCAGTTCCCCAGCTGGGGCCAACGTCCTGACTTTC. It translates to CASSSPAGANVLTF.

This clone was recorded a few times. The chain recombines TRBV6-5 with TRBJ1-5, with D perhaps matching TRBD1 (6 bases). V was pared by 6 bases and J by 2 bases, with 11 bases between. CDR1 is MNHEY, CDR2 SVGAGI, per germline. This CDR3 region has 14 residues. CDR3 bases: TGTGCCAGCAGCCTTTACAGGGGCAATCAGCCCCAGCATTTT. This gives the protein CASSLYRGNQPQHF.

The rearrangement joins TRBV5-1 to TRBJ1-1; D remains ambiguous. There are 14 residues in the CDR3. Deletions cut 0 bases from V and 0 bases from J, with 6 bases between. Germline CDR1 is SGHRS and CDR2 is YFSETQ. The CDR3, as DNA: TGCGCCAGCAGCTTGGGCGGGCTGAACACTGAAGCTTTCTTT. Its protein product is CASSLGGLNTEAFF.

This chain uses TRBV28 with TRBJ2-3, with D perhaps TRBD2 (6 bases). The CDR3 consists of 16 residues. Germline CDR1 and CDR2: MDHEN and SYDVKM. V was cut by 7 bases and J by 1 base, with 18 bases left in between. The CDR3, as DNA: TGTGCCAGCACTCCTTGGTGGGGGGAAGGCACAGATACGCAGTATTTT. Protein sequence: CASTPWWGEGTDTQYF.